This TCR beta chain came from a study of T cells in localized non-small cell lung cancer. Findings and limits, study-wide: Appearances in adjacent lung were noted for a median approximately 50 of the top 100 tumor clones. Among blood samples, higher T cell density accompanied longer overall survival. Owing to sequencing of a solitary tumor region, heterogeneity cannot be discounted.

The V segment lost 5 bases and the J segment 8 bases; nucleotides outside the gene matches: 16. Per germline, CDR1 SGHTA and CDR2 FQGNSA. This CDR3 has 16 residues. As to this clone: What it binds is not known.

Sequencing was performed with immunoSEQ multiplex PCR; in TCRdb, only in-frame clones are kept and a portion is missing. This table has approximately 12,000 clones, more than 70% appearing once. This chain joins TRBV7-2 and TRBJ2-3; TRBD2 matches 7 bases. This TCR was recovered from a male donor at least 60 years old with stage I lung adenocarcinoma. The starting material was peripheral blood, obtained before any cancer treatment. Here the CDR3 reads CASSLQETVGGVTQYF. CDR3 nucleotides: TGTGCCAGCAGCCTACAAGAGACGGTTGGGGGGGTTACGCAGTATTTT.